This T cell receptor (beta chain) was observed in a study of response to subunit inactivated influenza vaccine. Study-wide findings and caveats: After each seasonal influenza vaccination, few new T cells are recruited, the authors suggested.

Each CDR3 protein gets one entry after TCRdb re-called the RT-PCR reads with MiXCR. The top ten clones hold approximately 9.9% of a sample with about 570,000 distinct CDR3 sequences, roughly 12% of them seen once. There are many counts of this clonotype. The antigen remains unidentified. This CDR3 comprises 13 residues. V lost 1 base, J lost 7 bases, and 7 bases lay in between. Germline V lookup: CDR1 SGHTA, CDR2 FQGNSA. The sample was also reused in another study, on T cells expressing NK-cell markers. As reported in that work: Generation of TCR beta cDNA was performed by 5'RACE template switching incorporating UMIs. Seven HCMV-seropositive donors and one seronegative donor made up the eight sequenced donors. About 6 donors had dominant NKG2C+ clonotypes that comprised roughly 1.0-7.0% of their CD8+ T cells. A few donors likewise had their CD3+CD56-NKG2C+ fraction led by these clonotypes.

The sample consisted of PBMCs from blood, taken on the day of vaccination. This rearrangement joins TRBV7-2 to TRBJ1-4; no clear D gene. The clonotype originates from a man between 45 and 60 years old who received an inactivated influenza vaccine. The CDR3 region has the DNA TGTGCCAGCAGCTTAGTCTCCACTGAAAAACTGTTTTTT. Encoded protein: CASSLVSTEKLFF.